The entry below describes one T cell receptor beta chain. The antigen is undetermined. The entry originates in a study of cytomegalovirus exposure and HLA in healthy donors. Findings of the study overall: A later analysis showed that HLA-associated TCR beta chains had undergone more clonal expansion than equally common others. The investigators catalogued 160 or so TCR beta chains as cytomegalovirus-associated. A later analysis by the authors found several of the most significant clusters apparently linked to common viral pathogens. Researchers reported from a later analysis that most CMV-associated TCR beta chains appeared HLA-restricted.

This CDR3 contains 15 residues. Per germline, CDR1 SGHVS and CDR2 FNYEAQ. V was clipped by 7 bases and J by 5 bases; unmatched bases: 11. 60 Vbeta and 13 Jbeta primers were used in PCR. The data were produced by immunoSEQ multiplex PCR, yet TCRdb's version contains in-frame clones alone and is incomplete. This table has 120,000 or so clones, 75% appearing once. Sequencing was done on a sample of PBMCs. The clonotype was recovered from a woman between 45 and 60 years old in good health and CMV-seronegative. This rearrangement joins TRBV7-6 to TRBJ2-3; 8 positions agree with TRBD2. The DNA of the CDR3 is TGTGCCAGCACCCTAGAGGGACTAGAAGGAGATACGCAGTATTTT. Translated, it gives CASTLEGLEGDTQYF.